This T cell receptor (beta chain) derives from a study of neurological immune-mediated disorders. Study summary: Of the 34 patients with multiple sclerosis, roughly 30 had relapsing-remitting MS, whereas the remaining 3 had secondary progressive MS.

The CDR3 is 13 amino acids. V was trimmed by 6 bases and J by 6 bases, leaving 15 bases between them. TCRdb re-called the 5' RACE reads with MiXCR, one entry per CDR3 protein. The repertoire holds fewer than 35,000 distinct CDR3 sequences, around 3.4% seen once, with around 7.1% in the top ten. This clonotype was detected many times. The origin of this receptor is a woman in her twenties or thirties with multiple sclerosis. The J gene is TRBJ2-7, the V gene TRBV12-3 or TRBV12-4; possible D gene TRBD2, 5 bases. Material: PBMCs. CDR3 amino acids: CASRAPGEPEQYF. As DNA, the CDR3 is TGTGCCAGCAGGGCCCCCGGGGAACCCGAGCAGTACTTC.